This T cell receptor beta chain stems from a study of cytomegalovirus exposure and HLA in healthy donors. Broader study findings: The study designated some 180 TCR beta chains cytomegalovirus-associated. Sequence variants that were highly shared formed a cluster that was likely a sequencing artifact. Cytomegalovirus status, reportedly, was diagnosed with high specificity and sensitivity by the classifier.

The study ran its PCR with 60 Vbeta and 13 Jbeta primers. Repertoires were generated with immunoSEQ multiplex PCR, while TCRdb's copy carries only in-frame clones and drops some. The sample shows 100,000 to 150,000 clones, around 80% of them seen only once. A note on this clone: What it binds is not known.

All the people who gave samples were healthy bone marrow donors. This CDR3 is built from 13 residues. With V trimmed by 6 bases and J by 2 bases, 3 bases remained unmatched. Germline V gene data show CDR1 as MDHEN and CDR2 as SYDVKM. This clonotype originated in a man aged 25-45 years in good health and CMV-seropositive. Sequenced: PBMCs. J is TRBJ2-5 and V is TRBV28, with 7 positions matching TRBD1. The CDR3 spells CASSPQGQETQYF. The CDR3 nucleotides are TGTGCCAGCAGCCCACAGGGGCAAGAGACCCAGTACTTC.